A selection of T cell receptor beta chains follows, all from one sample in a study of blood T cell repertoires in COVID-19. TCRdb keeps only in-frame clones here, not all; method: immunoSEQ multiplex PCR. This sample has 140,000 to 150,000 clones; 78% occur once, and the top ten carry 1.9%. The sequenced material came from peripheral blood. All receptors come from a woman aged 55-70 years with acute or convalescent COVID-19. Each CDR3 is given without its conserved first and last residue.

j_call: TRBJ1-1
v_call: TRBV27
cdr3_aa: ASSRAYASGQGDTEAF

j_call: TRBJ1-1
v_call: TRBV14
cdr3_aa: ASSETGALLGGEAF

j_call: TRBJ1-1
v_call: TRBV29-1
cdr3_aa: SVEVRGPHRNTEAF

j_call: TRBJ1-2
v_call: TRBV19
cdr3_aa: ASNSLPQGHYT

j_call: TRBJ2-2
v_call: TRBV25-1
cdr3_aa: ASGWTGKFSGELF

j_call: TRBJ2-7
v_call: TRBV28
cdr3_aa: ASSLEPGFYEQY

j_call: TRBJ1-2
v_call: TRBV19
cdr3_aa: ASSFGRAYGYT

j_call: TRBJ2-2
v_call: TRBV9
cdr3_aa: ASSPRGGTQGAGTGELF

j_call: TRBJ1-5
v_call: TRBV7-2
cdr3_aa: ASSFYGGGRGNQPQH

j_call: TRBJ1-5
v_call: TRBV6-5
cdr3_aa: ASSYSWQSNQPQH

j_call: TRBJ1-1
v_call: TRBV20-1
cdr3_aa: SRRDTEAF

j_call: TRBJ2-7
v_call: TRBV6-5
cdr3_aa: ASSPSGTPSPEQY

j_call: TRBJ2-2
v_call: TRBV21-1
cdr3_aa: ASSKVIATPNTGELF

j_call: TRBJ2-7
v_call: TRBV3-1/TRBV3-2
cdr3_aa: ASSLSSGPEQY

j_call: TRBJ2-1
v_call: TRBV11-3
cdr3_aa: ASSLEFSGEQF

j_call: TRBJ2-7
v_call: TRBV6-5
cdr3_aa: ASISRDSSYEQY

j_call: TRBJ1-2
v_call: TRBV3-1/TRBV3-2
cdr3_aa: ASSQWSAGSNYGYT

j_call: TRBJ2-3
v_call: TRBV6-5
cdr3_aa: ASSYERNTDTQY

j_call: TRBJ1-6
v_call: TRBV3-1/TRBV3-2
cdr3_aa: ASSQDPFGAGSSYNSPLH

j_call: TRBJ2-1
v_call: TRBV11-3
cdr3_aa: ASSLSPPSSYNEQF

j_call: TRBJ2-2
v_call: TRBV28
cdr3_aa: ASSHSGQHTGELF

j_call: TRBJ1-1
v_call: TRBV19
cdr3_aa: ASSMAGVNTEAF

j_call: TRBJ2-1
v_call: TRBV7-2
cdr3_aa: ASSLNRISLAHF

j_call: TRBJ2-7
v_call: TRBV27
cdr3_aa: ASSLGRGYEQY

j_call: TRBJ2-2
v_call: TRBV20-1
cdr3_aa: SASQVRETGELF

j_call: TRBJ2-5
v_call: TRBV19
cdr3_aa: ASSHITGGVETQY

j_call: TRBJ2-7
v_call: TRBV20-1
cdr3_aa: SASRLAGFNYEQY

j_call: TRBJ1-6
v_call: TRBV2
cdr3_aa: ASRLGSSPLH